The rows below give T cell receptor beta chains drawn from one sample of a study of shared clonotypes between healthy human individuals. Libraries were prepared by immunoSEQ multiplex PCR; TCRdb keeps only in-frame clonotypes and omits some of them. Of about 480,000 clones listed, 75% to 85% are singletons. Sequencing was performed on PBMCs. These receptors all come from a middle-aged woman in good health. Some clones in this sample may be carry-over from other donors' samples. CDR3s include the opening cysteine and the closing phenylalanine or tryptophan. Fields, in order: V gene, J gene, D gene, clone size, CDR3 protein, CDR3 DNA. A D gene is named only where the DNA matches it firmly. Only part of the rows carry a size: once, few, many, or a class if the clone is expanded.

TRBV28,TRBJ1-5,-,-,CASSPGRFSNQPQHF,TGTGCCAGCAGTCCGGGGAGGTTTAGCAATCAGCCCCAGCATTTT
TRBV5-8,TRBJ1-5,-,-,CASSWAGAGNQPQHF,TGTGCCAGCAGCTGGGCAGGGGCCGGCAATCAGCCCCAGCATTTT
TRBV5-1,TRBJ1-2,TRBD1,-,CASSLGQGAQLDGYTF,TGCGCCAGCAGCTTGGGGCAGGGGGCCCAACTAGATGGCTACACCTTC
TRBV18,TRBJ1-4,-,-,CASSPLGPTGEKLFF,TGTGCCAGCTCACCACTGGGTCCCACAGGGGAAAAACTGTTTTTT
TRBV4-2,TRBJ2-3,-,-,CASSLSPGDTQYF,TGTGCCAGCAGCCTTAGCCCGGGGGATACGCAGTATTTT
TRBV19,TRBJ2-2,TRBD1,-,CASSIVRTGGFTGELFF,TGTGCCAGTAGTATAGTCCGGACAGGGGGCTTCACCGGGGAGCTGTTTTTT
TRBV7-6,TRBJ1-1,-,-,CASSLGLAGLNTEAFF,TGTGCCAGCAGCTTAGGCCTAGCAGGGTTGAACACTGAAGCTTTCTTT
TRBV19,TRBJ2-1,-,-,CASSLGSSYNEQFF,TGTGCCAGTAGTCTCGGGAGCTCCTACAATGAGCAGTTCTTC
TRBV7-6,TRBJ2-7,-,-,CASSERPPTDDVAYEQYF,TGTGCCAGCAGCGAACGACCGCCGACCGACGATGTTGCCTACGAGCAGTACTTC
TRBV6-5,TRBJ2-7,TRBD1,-,CASSNHRGSYEQYF,TGTGCCAGCAGTAACCACAGGGGTTCCTACGAGCAGTACTTC
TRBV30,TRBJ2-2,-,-,CAWSPRGTGELFF,TGTGCCTGGAGCCCCCGGGGGACCGGGGAGCTGTTTTTT
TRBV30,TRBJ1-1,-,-,CAWSAEVDTEAFF,TGTGCCTGGAGTGCGGAGGTTGACACTGAAGCTTTCTTT
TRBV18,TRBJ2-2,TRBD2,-,CASSNLRPSGTRTGELFF,TGTGCCAGCTCGAACCTTAGACCTAGCGGGACTCGGACCGGGGAGCTGTTTTTT
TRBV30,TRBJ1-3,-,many,CAWSVRGRYISGNTIYF,TGTGCCTGGAGTGTTAGGGGTCGGTATATCTCTGGAAACACCATATATTTT
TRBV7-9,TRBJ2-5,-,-,CASSFVPQPEYF,TGTGCCAGCAGCTTTGTCCCCCAGCCTGAGTACTTC
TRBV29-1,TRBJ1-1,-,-,CSVFRGYTEAFF,TGCAGCGTTTTCAGGGGCTACACTGAAGCTTTCTTT
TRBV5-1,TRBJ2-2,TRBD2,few,CASSPSGRTDTGELFF,TGCGCCAGCAGCCCTAGCGGGAGGACGGACACCGGGGAGCTGTTTTTT
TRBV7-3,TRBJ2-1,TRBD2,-,CASSLAGGNSEQFF,TGTGCCAGCAGCTTAGCGGGAGGCAATTCTGAGCAGTTCTTC
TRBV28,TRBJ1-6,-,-,CASSPGTLSPLHF,TGTGCCAGCAGTCCAGGGACTTTGTCACCCCTCCACTTT
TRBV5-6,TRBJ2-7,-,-,CASNYGDEQYF,TGTGCCAGCAACTATGGGGACGAGCAGTACTTC
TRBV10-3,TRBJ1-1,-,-,CAISVRANTEAFF,TGTGCCATCAGTGTGAGAGCGAACACTGAAGCTTTCTTT
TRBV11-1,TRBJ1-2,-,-,CASRLLLSPTGNDYGYTF,TGTGCCAGCAGGCTTTTACTTTCCCCAACAGGGAACGACTATGGCTACACCTTC
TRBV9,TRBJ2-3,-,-,CASSVVGGVGTDTQYF,TGTGCCAGCAGCGTAGTTGGGGGAGTGGGAACAGATACGCAGTATTTT
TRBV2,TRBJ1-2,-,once,CASREGRVYNYGYTF,TGTGCCAGCAGGGAGGGCAGGGTTTATAACTATGGCTACACCTTC
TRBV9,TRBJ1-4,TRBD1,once,CASSGLTGVEKLFF,TGTGCCAGCAGCGGGTTGACAGGGGTTGAAAAACTGTTTTTT
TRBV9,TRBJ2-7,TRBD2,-,CASSASGSRSYEQYF,TGTGCCAGCAGTGCCAGCGGGAGCCGCTCCTACGAGCAGTACTTC
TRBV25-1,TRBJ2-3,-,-,CASDHASTDTQYF,TGTGCCAGCGACCACGCAAGCACAGATACGCAGTATTTT
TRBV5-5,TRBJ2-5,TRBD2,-,CASSWRIAGGRETQYF,TGTGCCAGCAGCTGGCGAATAGCGGGAGGGAGAGAGACCCAGTACTTC
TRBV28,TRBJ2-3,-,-,CASSFAGLTDTQYF,TGTGCCAGCAGTTTTGCGGGGCTCACAGATACGCAGTATTTT
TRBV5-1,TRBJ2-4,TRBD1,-,CASSDPSGDRGWVQYF,TGCGCCAGCAGCGACCCCAGCGGGGACAGGGGGTGGGTTCAGTACTTC
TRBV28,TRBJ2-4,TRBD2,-,CASSSPGLALAKNIQYF,TGTGCCAGCAGTTCTCCGGGACTAGCGCTAGCCAAAAACATTCAGTACTTC
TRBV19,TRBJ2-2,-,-,CATLGRPGLAGELFF,TGTGCCACCCTGGGGAGGCCAGGGTTGGCCGGGGAGCTGTTTTTT
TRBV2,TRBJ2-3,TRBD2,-,CAGLPGLAGDTQYF,TGTGCCGGTCTACCGGGACTAGCGGGAGATACGCAGTATTTT
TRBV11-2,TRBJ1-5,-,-,CASGLDNVGVQPQHF,TGTGCCAGCGGCTTAGATAATGTAGGGGTGCAGCCCCAGCATTTT
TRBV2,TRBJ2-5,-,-,CASMGYKETQYF,TGTGCCAGCATGGGGTATAAAGAGACCCAGTACTTC
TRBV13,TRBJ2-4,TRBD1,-,CASSEGQGALQNIQYF,TGTGCCAGCAGCGAAGGACAGGGGGCTCTCCAAAACATTCAGTACTTC
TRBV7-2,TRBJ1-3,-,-,CASSLASGAGNTIYF,TGTGCCAGCAGCTTAGCGTCAGGGGCTGGAAACACCATATATTTT
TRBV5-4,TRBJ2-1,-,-,CASSLSPFRDNEQFF,TGTGCCAGCAGCTTGAGCCCCTTCCGGGACAATGAGCAGTTCTTC
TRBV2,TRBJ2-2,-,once,CASSEDYLVSGELFF,TGTGCCAGCAGTGAAGACTACCTAGTCAGCGGGGAGCTGTTTTTT
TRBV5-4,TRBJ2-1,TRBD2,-,CASSLGLAGGYNEQFF,TGTGCCAGCAGCTTGGGGCTAGCGGGAGGATACAATGAGCAGTTCTTC
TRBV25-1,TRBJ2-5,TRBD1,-,CASSGTGDVETQYF,TGTGCCAGCAGTGGTACAGGGGACGTGGAGACCCAGTACTTC
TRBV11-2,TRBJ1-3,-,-,CASSNRYSGNTIYF,TGTGCCAGCAGCAACAGATACTCTGGAAACACCATATATTTT